This T cell receptor (beta chain) appears in the sequencing data of a study of long-term antiretroviral therapy in people with HIV. In germline, CDR1 is GTSNPN, CDR2 SVGIG (reference sequence). V shed 1 base and J 3 bases; nucleotides not matched to a gene: 8. CDR3 length: 16 residues. Every donor had one or more pre-ART and two or more post-ART PBMC samples. Samples were assayed with immunoSEQ v3.0 at survey level. Here immunoSEQ multiplex PCR was the method, and the copy in TCRdb shows in-frame clones only, minus some. The table has about 20,000 clones, about four fifths seen once. Study-wide findings and caveats: Post-ART diversity increased but stayed below transplant donor controls. Clones that had undergone expansion before ART prevailed in the repertoire throughout all time points. Information on adherence to ART, viral resistance or therapy changes was unavailable.

A remark on this clone: Its cognate antigen is unknown.

This clonotype originated in a woman aged 50 to 60 with HIV. This chain uses TRBV30 with TRBJ1-3, with 8 bases matching TRBD1. Sample: unsorted PBMCs, taken 0.3 years after starting antiretroviral therapy. CDR3 coding DNA: TGTGCCTGGAGTGCAATGGACAGGGCGGGTGGAAACACCATATATTTT. Residues: CAWSAMDRAGGNTIYF.